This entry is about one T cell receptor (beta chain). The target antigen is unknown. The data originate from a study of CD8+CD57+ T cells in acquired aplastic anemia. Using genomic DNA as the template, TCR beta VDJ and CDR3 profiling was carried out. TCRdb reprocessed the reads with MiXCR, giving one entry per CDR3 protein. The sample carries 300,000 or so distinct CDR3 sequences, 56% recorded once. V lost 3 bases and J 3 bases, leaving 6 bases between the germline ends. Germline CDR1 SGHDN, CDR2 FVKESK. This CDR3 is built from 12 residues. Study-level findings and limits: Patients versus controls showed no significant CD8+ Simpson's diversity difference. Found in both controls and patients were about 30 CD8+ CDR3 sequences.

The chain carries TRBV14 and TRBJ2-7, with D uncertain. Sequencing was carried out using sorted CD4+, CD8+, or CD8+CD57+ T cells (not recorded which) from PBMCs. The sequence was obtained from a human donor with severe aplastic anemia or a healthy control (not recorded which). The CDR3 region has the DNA TGTGCCAGCAGCCAGCAGGTCTACGAGCAGTACTTC. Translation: CASSQQVYEQYF.